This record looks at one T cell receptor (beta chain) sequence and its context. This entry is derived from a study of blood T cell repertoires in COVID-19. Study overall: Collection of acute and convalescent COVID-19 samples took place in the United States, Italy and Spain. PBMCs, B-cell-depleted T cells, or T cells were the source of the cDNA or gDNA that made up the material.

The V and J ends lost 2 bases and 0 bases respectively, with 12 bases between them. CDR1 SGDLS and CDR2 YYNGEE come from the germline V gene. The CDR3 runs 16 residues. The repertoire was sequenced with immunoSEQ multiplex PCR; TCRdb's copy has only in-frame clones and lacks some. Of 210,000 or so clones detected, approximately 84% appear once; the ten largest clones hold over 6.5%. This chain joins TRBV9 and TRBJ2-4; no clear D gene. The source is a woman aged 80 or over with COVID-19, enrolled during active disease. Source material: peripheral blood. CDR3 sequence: CASSVLPDLAKNIQYF. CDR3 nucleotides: TGTGCCAGCAGCGTCTTGCCAGATCTAGCCAAAAACATTCAGTACTTC.